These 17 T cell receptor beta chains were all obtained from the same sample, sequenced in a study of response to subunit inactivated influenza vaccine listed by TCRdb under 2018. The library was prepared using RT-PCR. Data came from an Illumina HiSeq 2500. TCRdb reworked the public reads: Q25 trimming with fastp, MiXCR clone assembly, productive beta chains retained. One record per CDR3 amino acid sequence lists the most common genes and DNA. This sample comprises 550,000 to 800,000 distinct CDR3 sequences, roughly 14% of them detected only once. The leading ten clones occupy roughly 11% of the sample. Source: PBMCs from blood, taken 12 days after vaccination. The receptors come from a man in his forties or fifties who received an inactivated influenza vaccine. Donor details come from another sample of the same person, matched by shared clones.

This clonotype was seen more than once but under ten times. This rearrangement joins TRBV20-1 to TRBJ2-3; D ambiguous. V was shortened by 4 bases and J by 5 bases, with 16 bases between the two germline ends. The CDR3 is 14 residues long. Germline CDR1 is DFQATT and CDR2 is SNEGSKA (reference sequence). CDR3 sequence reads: CSATEPTPRDTQYF. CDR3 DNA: TGCAGTGCTACAGAACCCACCCCTAGAGATACGCAGTATTTT.

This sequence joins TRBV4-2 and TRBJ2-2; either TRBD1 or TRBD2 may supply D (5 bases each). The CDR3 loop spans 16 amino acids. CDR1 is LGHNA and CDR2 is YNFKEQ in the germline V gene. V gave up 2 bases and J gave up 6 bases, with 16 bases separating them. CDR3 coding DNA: TGTGCCAGCAGCCAAAATGGGGCAGGGAGTCCCGGGGAGCTGTTTTTT. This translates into CASSQNGAGSPGELFF.

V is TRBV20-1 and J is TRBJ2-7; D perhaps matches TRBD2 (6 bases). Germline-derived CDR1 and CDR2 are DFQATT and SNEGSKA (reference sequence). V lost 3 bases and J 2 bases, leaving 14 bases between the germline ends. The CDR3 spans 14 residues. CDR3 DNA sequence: TGCAGTGCTAGTTCTAGCGCGGGCCCCTACGAGCAGTACTTC. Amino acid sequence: CSASSSAGPYEQYF.

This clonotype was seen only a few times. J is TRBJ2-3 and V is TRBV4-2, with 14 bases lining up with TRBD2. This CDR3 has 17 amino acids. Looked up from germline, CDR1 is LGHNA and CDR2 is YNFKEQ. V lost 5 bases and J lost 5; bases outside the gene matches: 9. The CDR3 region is CASSFGLAGGGKDTQYF. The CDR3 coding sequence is TGTGCCAGCAGCTTCGGACTAGCGGGGGGCGGGAAAGATACGCAGTATTTT.

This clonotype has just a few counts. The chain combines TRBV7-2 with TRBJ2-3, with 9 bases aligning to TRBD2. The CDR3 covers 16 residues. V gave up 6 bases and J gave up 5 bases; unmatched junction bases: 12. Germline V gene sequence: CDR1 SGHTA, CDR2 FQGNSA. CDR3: CASRRGGLAGVDTQYF. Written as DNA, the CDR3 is TGTGCCAGCAGACGAGGCGGGTTAGCGGGAGTAGATACGCAGTATTTT. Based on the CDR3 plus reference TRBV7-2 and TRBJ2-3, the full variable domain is GAGVSQSPSNKVTEKGKDVELRCDPISGHTALYWYRQSLGQGLEFLIYFQGNSAPDKSGLPSDRFSAERTGGSVSTLTIQRTQQEDSAVYLCASRRGGLAGVDTQYFGPGTRLTVL.

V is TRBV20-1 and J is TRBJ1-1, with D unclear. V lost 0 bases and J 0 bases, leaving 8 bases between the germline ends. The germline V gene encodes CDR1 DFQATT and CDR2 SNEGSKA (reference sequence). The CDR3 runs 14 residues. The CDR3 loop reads CSARDRILNTEAFF. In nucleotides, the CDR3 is TGCAGTGCTAGAGATCGAATACTGAACACTGAAGCTTTCTTT.

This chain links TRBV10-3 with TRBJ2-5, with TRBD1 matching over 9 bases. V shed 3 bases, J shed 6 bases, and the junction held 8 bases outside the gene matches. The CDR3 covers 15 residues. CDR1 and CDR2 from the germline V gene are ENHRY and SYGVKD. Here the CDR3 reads CAISDSGQGQKTQYF. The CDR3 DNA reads TGTGCCATCAGTGATTCGGGACAGGGTCAGAAGACCCAGTACTTC.

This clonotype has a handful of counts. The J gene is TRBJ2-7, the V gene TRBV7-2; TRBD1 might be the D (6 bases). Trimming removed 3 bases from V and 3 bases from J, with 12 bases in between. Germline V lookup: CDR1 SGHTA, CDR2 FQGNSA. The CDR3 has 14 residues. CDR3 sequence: CASSFAGVNYEQYF. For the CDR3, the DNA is TGTGCCAGCAGCTTCGCAGGGGTGAACTACGAGCAGTACTTC.

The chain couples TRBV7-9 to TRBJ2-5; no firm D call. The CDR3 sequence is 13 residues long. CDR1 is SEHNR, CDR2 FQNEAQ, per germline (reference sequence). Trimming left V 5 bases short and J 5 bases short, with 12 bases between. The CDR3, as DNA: TGTGCCAGCAGCCTGGGAAGATATGAGACCCAGTACTTC. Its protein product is CASSLGRYETQYF.

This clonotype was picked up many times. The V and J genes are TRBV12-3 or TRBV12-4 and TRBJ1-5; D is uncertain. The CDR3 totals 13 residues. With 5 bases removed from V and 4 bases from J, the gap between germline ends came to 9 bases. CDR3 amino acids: CASSTGRNQPQHF. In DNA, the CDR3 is TGTGCCAGCAGTACCGGAAGAAATCAGCCCCAGCATTTT.

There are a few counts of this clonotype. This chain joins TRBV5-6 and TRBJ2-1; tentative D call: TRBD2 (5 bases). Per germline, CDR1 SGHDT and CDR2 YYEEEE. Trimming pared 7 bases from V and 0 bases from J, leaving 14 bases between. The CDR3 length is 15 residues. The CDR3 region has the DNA TGTGCCAGCTCCTCTCTAGCATACTCCTACAATGAGCAGTTCTTC. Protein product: CASSSLAYSYNEQFF.

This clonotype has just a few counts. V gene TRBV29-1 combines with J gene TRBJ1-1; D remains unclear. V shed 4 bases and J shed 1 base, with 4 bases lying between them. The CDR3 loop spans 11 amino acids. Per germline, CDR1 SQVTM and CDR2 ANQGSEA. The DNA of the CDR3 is TGCAGCGTTGGGTCGAACACTGAAGCTTTCTTT. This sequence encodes CSVGSNTEAFF.

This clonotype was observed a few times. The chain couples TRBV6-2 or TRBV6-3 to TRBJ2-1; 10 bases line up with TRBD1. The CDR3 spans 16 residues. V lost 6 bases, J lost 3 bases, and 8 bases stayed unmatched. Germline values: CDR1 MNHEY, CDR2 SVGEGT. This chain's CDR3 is CASSRQGAGLYNEQFF. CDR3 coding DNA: TGTGCCAGCAGCAGACAGGGGGCTGGTCTCTACAATGAGCAGTTCTTC.

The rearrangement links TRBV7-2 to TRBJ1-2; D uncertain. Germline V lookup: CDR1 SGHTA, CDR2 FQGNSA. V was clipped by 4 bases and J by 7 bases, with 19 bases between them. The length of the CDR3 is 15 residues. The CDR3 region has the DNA TGTGCCAGCAGCTCTTCCGGACGATTCATGGGTGGCTACACCTTC. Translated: CASSSSGRFMGGYTF.

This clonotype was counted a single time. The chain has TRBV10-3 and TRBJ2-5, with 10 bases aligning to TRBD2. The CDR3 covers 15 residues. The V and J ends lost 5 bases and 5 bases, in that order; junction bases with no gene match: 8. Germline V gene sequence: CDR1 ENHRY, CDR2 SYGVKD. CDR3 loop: CAISPVAGGQETQYF. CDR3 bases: TGTGCCATCAGTCCCGTAGCGGGGGGCCAGGAGACCCAGTACTTC.

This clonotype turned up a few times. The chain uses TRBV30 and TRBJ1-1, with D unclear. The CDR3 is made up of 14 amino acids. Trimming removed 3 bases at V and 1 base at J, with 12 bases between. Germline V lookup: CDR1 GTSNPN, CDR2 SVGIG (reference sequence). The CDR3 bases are TGTGCCTGGAGGATACTGGCAGGGAACACTGAAGCTTTCTTT. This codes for CAWRILAGNTEAFF.

CDR3 region: CATEELGEQYF. The CDR3 DNA sequence: TGTGCCACAGAGGAACTGGGCGAGCAGTACTTC. The V and J genes are TRBV10-3 and TRBJ2-7; D not certain. Trimming removed 10 bases at V and 6 bases at J, with 13 bases between. Germline V lookup: CDR1 ENHRY, CDR2 SYGVKD. The CDR3 is 11 amino acids.